This record looks at one TCR beta chain sequence and its context. This record belongs to a study of blood T cells in healthy people across ages. Primers used in a second PCR of about 6 to 11 cycles were a sample-barcoded 5' primer and a J-beta primer mix. Via MiXCR, TCRdb re-called the 5' RACE reads, giving one row per CDR3 protein. The sample has about 1,600,000 distinct CDR3 sequences, roughly 40% seen once. The CDR3 consists of 14 residues. V gave up 7 bases and J gave up 0 bases, with 10 bases separating them. V and J are TRBV12-3 or TRBV12-4 and TRBJ2-1, with a possible D match to TRBD1 (6 bases). Sequenced material: blood. This sequence was found in a young woman in good health. CDR3 protein: CASTTQGSYNEQFF. CDR3 nucleotide sequence: TGTGCCAGCACCACACAGGGCTCCTACAATGAGCAGTTCTTC.